Below, 6 T cell receptor beta chains from the same sample are listed, as sequenced in a study of blood T cell repertoires in COVID-19. Produced via immunoSEQ multiplex PCR; TCRdb's table is partial and in-frame only. The sample lists some 320,000 clones, about 88% seen once, with 2% to 3% in the top ten. The specimen sequenced was PBMCs or T cells enriched from blood (not recorded which). The source is a man aged 55-75 years who had recovered from COVID-19.

The chain employs TRBV6-5 and TRBJ1-1; tentatively, D is TRBD1 (6 bases). This CDR3 is 15 amino acids long. Trimming stripped 4 bases from V and 0 bases from J, with 12 bases between. Germline V gives CDR1 MNHEY, CDR2 SVGAGI. The CDR3 reads CASSFRTAMNTEAFF. The CDR3 nucleotides read TGTGCCAGCAGTTTCCGGACAGCTATGAACACTGAAGCTTTCTTT.

The genes are TRBV11-1 and TRBJ2-1, with TRBD1 identical over 8 bases. CDR1 SGHAT and CDR2 FQDESV come from the germline V gene (reference sequence). The CDR3 is 15 residues long. V gave up 5 bases and J gave up 2 bases; unmatched junction bases: 5. CDR3 in amino acids: CASSTGQGTYNEQFF. CDR3 DNA: TGTGCCAGCAGCACCGGACAGGGTACCTACAATGAGCAGTTCTTC.

Turning to this clone: This CDR3 is also generated by other DNA sequences in the sample. The J gene is TRBJ2-7, the V gene TRBV11-2; D is ambiguous. Germline CDR1 and CDR2: SGHAT and FQNNGV. With 1 base removed from V and 6 bases from J, the gap between germline ends came to 4 bases. The CDR3 has 11 residues. This CDR3 reads CASSLVLEQYF. For the CDR3, the DNA is TGTGCCAGCAGCTTAGTTCTCGAGCAGTACTTC.

This rearrangement joins TRBV28 to TRBJ1-1; D gene unclear. This CDR3 region has 15 residues. V lost 0 bases to trimming and J lost 0 bases, with 8 bases between them. Germline lookup yields CDR1 MDHEN and CDR2 SYDVKM. CDR3 nucleotides: TGTGCCAGCAGTTTATGGTGGGGAGTGAACACTGAAGCTTTCTTT. Translated, it gives CASSLWWGVNTEAFF.

This chain joins TRBV6-2 or TRBV6-3 and TRBJ1-5, with a possible D match to TRBD1 (6 bases). Germline CDR1 is MNHEY and CDR2 is SVGEGT. The germline V and J ends were trimmed by 4 bases and 6 bases, with 22 bases remaining between them. The CDR3 extends over 17 amino acids. For the CDR3, the DNA is TGTGCCAGCAGTTTTCATGGACAGTCAATTGGGGTTCAGCCCCAGCATTTT. Residues: CASSFHGQSIGVQPQHF.

This clone was counted a single time. J is TRBJ2-5 and V is TRBV15; perhaps TRBD1 as D (6 bases). The CDR3 loop spans 15 amino acids. CDR1 and CDR2 from the germline V gene are LNHNV and YYDKDF (reference sequence). Trimming removed 5 bases from V and 2 bases from J, with 15 bases in between. The CDR3 sequence: CATSPLPDRQETQYF. CDR3 in DNA: TGTGCCACCAGCCCACTCCCCGACAGGCAAGAGACCCAGTACTTC.